This T cell receptor beta chain was captured in a study of blood T cell repertoires in COVID-19. Study-wide context: There were acute and convalescent COVID-19 samples, and they came from the United States, Italy and Spain.

Germline lookup yields CDR1 SGHDN and CDR2 FVKESK. The CDR3 loop spans 15 amino acids. The V and J ends lost 4 bases and 4 bases respectively, with 16 bases between them. As processed by the authors: Estimated nucleated cell counts came from reference gene primer amplification. This table comes from immunoSEQ multiplex PCR, and its TCRdb copy is limited to in-frame clones, with some not included. The V and J calls and clone size were taken over from that table, and D and trimming were inferred from the DNA. The table shows approximately 31,000 clones, with approximately 95% occurring only once. The genes are TRBV14 and TRBJ1-2; a weak D match, TRBD1 (5 bases). The sequenced sample was peripheral blood. This clonotype originated in a male donor with active COVID-19. The CDR3 coding sequence is TGTGCCAGCAGCCGATTGGGGCCACCGGGCTATGGCTACACCTTC. Protein sequence: CASSRLGPPGYGYTF.